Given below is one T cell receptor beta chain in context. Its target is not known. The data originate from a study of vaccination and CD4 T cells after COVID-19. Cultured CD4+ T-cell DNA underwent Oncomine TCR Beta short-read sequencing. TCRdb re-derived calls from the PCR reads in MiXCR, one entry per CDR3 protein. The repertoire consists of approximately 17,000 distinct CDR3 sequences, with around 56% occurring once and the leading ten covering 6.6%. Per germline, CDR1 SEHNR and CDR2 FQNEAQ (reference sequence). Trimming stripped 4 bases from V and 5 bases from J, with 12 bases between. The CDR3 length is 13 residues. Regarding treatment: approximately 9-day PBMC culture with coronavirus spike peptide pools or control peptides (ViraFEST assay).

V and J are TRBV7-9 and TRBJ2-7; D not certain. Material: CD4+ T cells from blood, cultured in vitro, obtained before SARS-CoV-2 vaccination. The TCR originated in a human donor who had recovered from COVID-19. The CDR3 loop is CASSWVPRNEQYF. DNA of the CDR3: TGTGCCAGCAGCTGGGTCCCCAGGAACGAGCAGTACTTC.